This T cell receptor (beta chain) was retrieved from a study of early T cells in non-severe SARS-CoV-2 infection. Study as a whole: From unsorted whole blood, bulk RNA was sequenced, and the chains remained unpaired. Study results and caveats: Matching with VDJdb favored anti-spike CD8 responses (missing private and CD4 specificities).

Tagging with unique molecular identifiers was applied to individual cDNA molecules. Via MiXCR, TCRdb re-called the 5' RACE reads, giving one row per CDR3 protein. The sample lists tens of thousands of distinct CDR3 sequences; about 12% were seen once. The table lists this clonotype with many counts. The antigen remains undetermined. Material for sequencing was whole blood. The clonotype comes from an adult who was a healthcare worker with PCR-confirmed SARS-CoV-2 infection or an uninfected control (not recorded which).

CDR3 residues: CASSFRLAGMGNEQFF. CDR3 DNA: TGTGCCAGCAGCTTTCGACTAGCGGGTATGGGGAATGAGCAGTTCTTC. The chain combines TRBV7-9 with TRBJ2-1; 10 nucleotides agree with TRBD2. CDR1 is SEHNR and CDR2 is FQNEAQ in the germline V gene (reference sequence). The CDR3 loop spans 16 amino acids. Trimming at V came to 3 bases and at J to 7 bases, leaving 9 bases not matched to a gene.